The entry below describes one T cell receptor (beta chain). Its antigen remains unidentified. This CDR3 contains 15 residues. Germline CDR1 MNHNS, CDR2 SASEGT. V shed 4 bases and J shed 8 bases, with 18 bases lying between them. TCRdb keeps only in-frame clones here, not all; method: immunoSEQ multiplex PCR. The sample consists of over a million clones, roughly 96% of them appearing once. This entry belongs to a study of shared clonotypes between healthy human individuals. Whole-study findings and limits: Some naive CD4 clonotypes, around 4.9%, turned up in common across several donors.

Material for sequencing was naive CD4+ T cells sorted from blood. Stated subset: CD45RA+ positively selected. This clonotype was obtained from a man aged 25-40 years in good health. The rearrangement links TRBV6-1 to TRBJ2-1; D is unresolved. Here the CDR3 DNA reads TGTGCCAGCAGTGTGCTGTGGGTGGGTACAGATGAGCAGTTCTTC. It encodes CASSVLWVGTDEQFF.